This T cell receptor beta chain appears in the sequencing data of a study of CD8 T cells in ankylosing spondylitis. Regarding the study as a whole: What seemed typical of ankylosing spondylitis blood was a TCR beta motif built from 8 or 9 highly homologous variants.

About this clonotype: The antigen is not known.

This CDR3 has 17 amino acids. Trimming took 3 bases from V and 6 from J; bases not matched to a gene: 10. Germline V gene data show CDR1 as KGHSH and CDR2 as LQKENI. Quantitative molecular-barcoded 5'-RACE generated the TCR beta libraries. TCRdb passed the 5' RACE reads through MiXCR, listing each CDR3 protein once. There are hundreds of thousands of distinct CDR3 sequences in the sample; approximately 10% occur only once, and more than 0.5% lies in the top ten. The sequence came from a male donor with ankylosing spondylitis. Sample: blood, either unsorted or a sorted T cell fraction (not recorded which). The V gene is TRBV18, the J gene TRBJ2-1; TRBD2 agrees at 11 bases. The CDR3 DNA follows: TGTGCCAGCTCACCCACCCCCCTAGCGGGGGGCTCCAATGAGCAGTTCTTC. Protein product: CASSPTPLAGGSNEQFF.